One and the same sample provided the 29 T cell receptor beta chains below, sequenced in a study of T cell changes during pregnancy in multiple sclerosis. Only in-frame clones appear in the TCRdb table, and some are missing; sequencing was by immunoSEQ multiplex PCR. The sample shows 88,000 or so clones, about 91% of them seen only once. Sample: peripheral blood, taken before pregnancy. The receptors were gathered from a female donor with multiple sclerosis, enrolled in a pregnancy study.

The chain joins TRBV6-1 to TRBJ1-2; D remains ambiguous. From germline, CDR1 is MNHNS and CDR2 SASEGT. CDR3 size: 13 residues. V lost 10 bases and J lost 4, with 16 bases in between. The CDR3 region has the DNA TGTGCCACGTCCTCGGGAGGCGTCTATGGCTACACCTTC. Translated, it gives CATSSGGVYGYTF.

The chain links TRBV2 to TRBJ2-2, with 8 bases identical to TRBD1. This CDR3 has 17 amino acids. J was trimmed by 0 bases and V by 4 bases; bases with no gene match: 7. Per the germline V gene, CDR1 is SNHLY and CDR2 is FYNNEI. CDR3 region: CASSVRTGPANTGELFF. The CDR3 coding sequence is TGTGCCAGCAGTGTGAGGACAGGGCCCGCGAACACCGGGGAGCTGTTTTTT. The variable domain in full, with the rest retrieved from reference TRBV2 and TRBJ2-2, is EPEVTQTPSHQVTQMGQEVILRCVPISNHLYFYWYRQILGQKVEFLVSFYNNEISEKSEIFDDQFSVERPDGSNFTLKIRSTKLEDSAMYFCASSVRTGPANTGELFFGEGSRLTVL.

The CDR3 DNA reads as TGCAGCGTGACACTAGCGGGAGTGGGGTACAATGAGCAGTTCTTC. It yields the protein CSVTLAGVGYNEQFF. The V gene is TRBV29-1, the J gene TRBJ2-1, with TRBD2 identical over 11 bases. The CDR3 is 15 residues long. CDR1 is SQVTM, CDR2 ANQGSEA, per germline. The J segment lost 4 bases and the V segment lost 6 bases, leaving 8 bases of the junction unmatched.

V usage is TRBV7-9 and J usage is TRBJ2-3; 7 nucleotides line up with TRBD1. The V gene's germline CDR1 is SEHNR and CDR2 FQNEAQ (reference sequence). J was trimmed by 3 bases and V by 4 bases; bases with no gene match: 10. CDR3 length: 16 amino acids. In DNA form, the CDR3 reads TGTGCCAGCAGCTCCCGACAGGGAGAGGGGACAGATACGCAGTATTTT. Translated: CASSSRQGEGTDTQYF.

The CDR3 loop reads CASSISTGEQYF. The CDR3 region has the DNA TGTGCCAGTAGTATTTCGACGGGCGAGCAGTACTTC. The chain couples TRBV19 to TRBJ2-7; D remains unclear. Germline V lookup: CDR1 LNHDA, CDR2 SQIVND (reference sequence). This CDR3 has 12 amino acids. V lost 3 bases, J lost 6 bases, and 9 bases lay in between.

This chain links TRBV14 with TRBJ2-5, with a tentative D call TRBD2 (6 bases). The germline V gene has CDR1 SGHDN and CDR2 FVKESK. CDR3 length: 15 amino acids. Trimming took off 4 bases at V and 1 base at J, with 13 bases between the two ends. CDR3 DNA sequence: TGTGCCAGCAGCCGACTCGGGACTGCCCAAGAGACCCAGTACTTC. Its protein product is CASSRLGTAQETQYF. Together with reference TRBV14 and TRBJ2-5, the CDR3 gives the full variable domain: EAGVTQFPSHSVIEKGQTVTLRCDPISGHDNLYWYRRVMGKEIKFLLHFVKESKQDESGMPNNRFLAERTGGTYSTLKVQPAELEDSGVYFCASSRLGTAQETQYFGPGTRLLVL.

CDR3 nucleotide sequence: TGTGCCAGCAGCCCACGCCCGGGGAATCCGGCTAATGAAAAACTGTTTTTT. It encodes CASSPRPGNPANEKLFF. The chain employs TRBV11-3 and TRBJ1-4; D gene unclear. V lost 5 bases and J lost 3, with 19 bases in between. CDR3 length: 17 residues. Germline V gene data show CDR1 as SGHNT and CDR2 as YENEEA.

V is TRBV7-2 and J is TRBJ2-7, with TRBD2 as a possible D gene (5 bases). Germline V CDR1 and CDR2: SGHTA, FQGNSA. Trimming took off 1 base at V and 3 bases at J, with 22 bases between the two ends. The CDR3 is 18 amino acids. CDR3 DNA: TGTGCCAGCAGCTTAGGTACTGGGGAGACCAACCCGTACTACGAGCAGTACTTC. This gives the protein CASSLGTGETNPYYEQYF.

The chain joins TRBV19 to TRBJ1-1; unclear D gene. Germline values: CDR1 LNHDA, CDR2 SQIVND (reference sequence). CDR3 length equals 15 residues. The ends were cut back, 5 bases at V and 1 base at J, with 14 bases in the middle. CDR3 DNA sequence: TGTGCCAGTAGTCCCCTGGCGGTAGAGAACACTGAAGCTTTCTTT. This sequence encodes CASSPLAVENTEAFF.

The chain combines TRBV7-9 with TRBJ2-7; the D gene is possibly TRBD1 (5 bases). V was clipped by 7 bases and J by 3 bases, with 16 bases between them. The CDR3 covers 14 residues. Germline V gene sequence: CDR1 SEHNR, CDR2 FQNEAQ (reference sequence). CDR3 in amino acids: CASTGERTFYEQYF. The CDR3 DNA reads TGTGCCAGCACCGGCGAACGGACATTCTACGAGCAGTACTTC.

CDR3 bases: TGTGCCAGCAGCCCGGGCAGGGGCACATTTGGGGAAAAACTGTTTTTT. It yields the protein CASSPGRGTFGEKLFF. The chain has TRBV28 and TRBJ1-4, with D possibly TRBD1 on 6 matching bases. Germline loops: CDR1 MDHEN, CDR2 SYDVKM. The CDR3 contains 16 residues. Between the trimmed V and J ends, which lost 6 bases and 8 bases, there was a span of 22 bases.

The rearrangement uses TRBV5-1 and TRBJ2-5, with D possibly being TRBD2 (5 bases). V dropped 3 bases and J dropped 2 bases, with 11 bases sitting between them. CDR3 length: 14 amino acids. The germline V gene encodes CDR1 SGHRS and CDR2 YFSETQ. The CDR3 DNA is TGCGCCAGCAGCTCCTCCGGACTGCAAGAGACCCAGTACTTC. It specifies CASSSSGLQETQYF.

The chain links TRBV7-9 to TRBJ2-5; D might be TRBD2 (6 bases). V shed 0 bases and J shed 2 bases, with 7 bases lying between them. The CDR3 length is 14 residues. Germline V gene lookup returns CDR1 SEHNR and CDR2 FQNEAQ (reference sequence). The CDR3 nucleotides are TGTGCCAGCAGCTTAGCGGGGAGGCAAGAGACCCAGTACTTC. It translates to CASSLAGRQETQYF.

The chain joins TRBV7-3 to TRBJ2-1; possible D gene TRBD2, 7 bases. This CDR3 region has 13 residues. CDR1 is SGHTA, CDR2 FQGTGA, per germline. Deletions cut 5 bases from V and 10 bases from J, with 15 bases between. The CDR3 loop is CASSLSEGGEQFF. The CDR3 DNA sequence: TGTGCCAGCAGCCTCTCCGAGGGGGGGGAGCAGTTCTTC.

The V call is TRBV4-2, the J call TRBJ2-5; 8 positions agree with TRBD2. V was clipped by 3 bases and J by 4 bases; unmatched bases: 10. CDR1 is LGHNA and CDR2 is YNFKEQ in the germline V gene. The CDR3 has 16 residues. CDR3 nucleotide sequence: TGTGCCAGCAGCCATATTCCGGGACTAGAGGGAGAGACCCAGTACTTC. It encodes CASSHIPGLEGETQYF.

The genes are TRBV27 and TRBJ2-6, with TRBD2 matching over 8 bases. V trimming: 5 bases; J trimming: 2 bases; junction bases outside the gene matches: 5. The CDR3 length is 16 residues. Looked up from germline, CDR1 is MNHEY and CDR2 is SMNVEV (reference sequence). The CDR3 DNA is TGTGCCAGCAGTGCGCAGCGGGGGACTGGGGCCAACGTCCTGACTTTC. This sequence encodes CASSAQRGTGANVLTF.

V usage is TRBV19 and J usage is TRBJ1-2; D gene uncertain. V shed 3 bases and J shed 7 bases, with 15 bases lying between them. CDR1 and CDR2 from the germline V gene are LNHDA and SQIVND (reference sequence). CDR3 length equals 14 residues. CDR3 nucleotides: TGTGCCAGTAGTATCTATGGGCGAGAAGGTGGCTACACCTTC. Its protein product is CASSIYGREGGYTF.

The chain is built from TRBV27 and TRBJ2-7, with D unclear. The CDR3 runs 13 residues. The germline CDR1 and CDR2 sequences are MNHEY and SMNVEV (reference sequence). Trimming took off 8 bases at V and 1 base at J, with 12 bases between the two ends. CDR3 amino acids: CASGETYSYEQYF. The CDR3 region has the DNA TGTGCCAGCGGAGAGACTTATTCCTACGAGCAGTACTTC.

The J gene is TRBJ2-7, the V gene TRBV7-9; D is possibly TRBD2 (5 bases). Trimming took off 6 bases at V and 0 bases at J, with 18 bases between the two ends. Germline V gene data show CDR1 as SEHNR and CDR2 as FQNEAQ (reference sequence). This CDR3 is 16 amino acids long. CDR3 residues: CASSGGRLSASYEQYF. As DNA, the CDR3 is TGTGCCAGCAGTGGAGGCAGGCTTTCCGCCTCCTACGAGCAGTACTTC. The full variable domain, completed using reference TRBV7-9 and TRBJ2-7, is DTGVSQNPRHKITKRGQNVTFRCDPISEHNRLYWYRQTLGQGPEFLTYFQNEAQLEKSRLLSDRFSAERPKGSFSTLEIQRTEQGDSAMYLCASSGGRLSASYEQYFGPGTRLTVT.

This clone was seen a few times. V usage is TRBV19 and J usage is TRBJ2-5; perhaps TRBD2 as D (6 bases). Between the trimmed V and J ends, which lost 0 bases and 4 bases, there was a span of 15 bases. This CDR3 is 16 amino acids long. Germline assignment: CDR1 LNHDA and CDR2 SQIVND (reference sequence). The CDR3 bases are TGTGCCAGTAGTATAGATGCGGGAAGGTCACGAGAGACCCAGTACTTC. This sequence encodes CASSIDAGRSRETQYF.

With respect to this clone: At one boundary the junction diverges from the germline segment, which might be a read error. The J gene is TRBJ2-2, the V gene TRBV18; 11 bases are shared with TRBD1. The CDR3 loop spans 18 amino acids. Per germline, CDR1 KGHSH and CDR2 LQKENI. The CDR3 loop reads CASSRGQGATPNAGELFF. The CDR3, as DNA: TGTGCCAGCTCCCGCGGACAGGGGGCGACCCCGAACGCCGGGGAGCTGTTTTTT.

The chain couples TRBV5-1 to TRBJ2-1; the match to TRBD2 covers 16 bases. Germline CDR1 is SGHRS and CDR2 is YFSETQ. CDR3 length: 14 residues. J gave up 14 bases and V 4 bases, and 6 bases lay outside the gene matches. The CDR3 here is CASSPGLAGGGKFF. CDR3 nucleotides: TGCGCCAGCAGCCCGGGACTAGCGGGAGGGGGGAAGTTCTTC.

This chain connects TRBV15 to TRBJ2-7; 7 bases line up with TRBD2. The CDR3 has 12 amino acids. With 9 bases clipped from V and 2 bases from J, the junction kept 4 bases outside the gene matches. Germline V lookup: CDR1 LNHNV, CDR2 YYDKDF (reference sequence). The CDR3 spells CATGEGTYEQYF. The CDR3 coding sequence is TGTGCCACGGGGGAGGGGACCTACGAGCAGTACTTC. The variable domain in full, with the rest retrieved from reference TRBV15 and TRBJ2-7, is DAMVIQNPRYQVTQFGKPVTLSCSQTLNHNVMYWYQQKSSQAPKLLFHYYDKDFNNEADTPDNFQSRRPNTSFCFLDIRSPGLGDTAMYLCATGEGTYEQYFGPGTRLTVT.

The chain has TRBV25-1 and TRBJ2-7; TRBD1 might be the D (5 bases). Trimming stripped 9 bases from V and 7 bases from J, with 25 bases between. Germline lookup yields CDR1 MGHDK and CDR2 SYGVNS. This CDR3 is built from 15 residues. The CDR3 sequence: CARDLVGRAPWEQYF. Here the CDR3 DNA reads TGTGCCAGAGACCTCGTGGGCAGGGCTCCTTGGGAGCAGTACTTC.

The genes are TRBV6-5 and TRBJ1-1; 7 bases line up with TRBD1. Trimming cost V 2 bases and J 4 bases; bases outside gene matches: 1. This CDR3 has 13 residues. Germline CDR1 is MNHEY and CDR2 is SVGAGI. The DNA of the CDR3 is TGTGCCAGCAGTTACCCAGGGGGCACTGAAGCTTTCTTT. Its translation: CASSYPGGTEAFF.

The chain is built from TRBV5-7 and TRBJ2-7; the match to TRBD1 covers 9 bases. TRBV5-7 belongs to the ORF category, with a function that is uncertain. The CDR3 totals 15 residues. Losses at the gene ends were 0 bases for V and 5 bases for J; bases not matched to a gene: 6. CDR3 loop: CASSLDTDRGHEQYF. CDR3 DNA: TGTGCCAGCAGCTTGGATACGGACAGGGGACACGAGCAGTACTTC.

The genes are TRBV7-2 and TRBJ2-7; D uncertain. Between the trimmed V and J ends, which lost 0 bases and 1 base, there was a span of 4 bases. The germline gives CDR1 SGHTA, CDR2 FQGNSA. The CDR3 extends over 13 amino acids. The DNA for the CDR3 is TGTGCCAGCAGCTTAGCCGTTTCCTACGAGCAGTACTTC. Translating it yields CASSLAVSYEQYF.

The gene calls are TRBV11-2 and TRBJ2-7; 11 bases line up with TRBD2. With 5 bases clipped from V and 2 bases from J, the junction kept 8 bases outside the gene matches. The CDR3 has 16 residues. Per the germline V gene, CDR1 is SGHAT and CDR2 is FQNNGV. This chain's CDR3 is CASSEDGTSGAYEQYF. The CDR3 coding sequence is TGTGCCAGCAGCGAAGACGGGACTAGCGGAGCCTACGAGCAGTACTTC. The variable domain in full, completed from reference TRBV11-2 and TRBJ2-7, reads EAGVAQSPRYKIIEKRQSVAFWCNPISGHATLYWYQQILGQGPKLLIQFQNNGVVDDSQLPKDRFSAERLKGVDSTLKIQPAKLEDSAVYLCASSEDGTSGAYEQYFGPGTRLTVT.

The chain joins TRBV11-2 to TRBJ2-7, with 9 nucleotides matching TRBD1. CDR3 length: 13 residues. The J segment lost 7 bases and the V segment lost 5 bases, leaving 6 bases of the junction unmatched. Germline V gene sequence: CDR1 SGHAT, CDR2 FQNNGV. The CDR3, as DNA: TGTGCCAGCAGCCCAGGACAGGGGAGGGAGCAGTACTTC. It specifies CASSPGQGREQYF.